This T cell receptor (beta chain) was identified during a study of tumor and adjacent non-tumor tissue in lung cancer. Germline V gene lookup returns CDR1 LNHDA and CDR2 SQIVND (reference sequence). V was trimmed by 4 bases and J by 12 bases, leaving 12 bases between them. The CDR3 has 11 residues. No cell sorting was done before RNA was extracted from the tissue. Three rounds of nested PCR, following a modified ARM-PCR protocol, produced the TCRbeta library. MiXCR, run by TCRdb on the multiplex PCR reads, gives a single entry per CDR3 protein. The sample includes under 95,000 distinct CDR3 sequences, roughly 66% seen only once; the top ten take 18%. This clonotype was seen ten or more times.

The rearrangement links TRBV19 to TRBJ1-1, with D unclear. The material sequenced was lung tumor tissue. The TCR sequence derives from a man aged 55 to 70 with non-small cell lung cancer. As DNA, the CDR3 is TGTGCCAGTAGTAACCGGGAAAGCTCTTTCTTT. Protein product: CASSNRESSFF.